This T cell receptor beta chain derives from a study of Graves' ophthalmopathy and Graves' hyperthyroidism. Scientists amplified the TCR beta CDR3 regions from RNA transcripts. First-round RT-PCR used HTBI primers; second-round multiplex PCR followed. TCRdb redid the calling of the multiplex PCR reads with MiXCR, one entry per CDR3 protein. The sample carries some 210,000 distinct CDR3 sequences, under 30% recorded once. There are 12 residues in the CDR3. V shed 0 bases and J shed 3 bases, with 6 bases lying between them. Per the germline V gene, CDR1 is SQVTM and CDR2 is ANQGSEA. This clonotype was seen at least ten times. Fresh peripheral blood (roughly 9.7 ml) yielded the PBMCs.

This chain uses TRBV29-1 with TRBJ2-7; D remains ambiguous. The TCR was taken from a man aged 45 to 65 with Graves' ophthalmopathy. The sequenced material came from peripheral blood. CDR3: CSVEDTGYEQYF. The CDR3 nucleotides are TGCAGCGTTGAAGATACCGGCTACGAGCAGTACTTC.